These 9 T cell receptor beta chains share one sample of origin, sequenced in a study of identical twins. TCRdb ran MiXCR on the 5' RACE reads and lists one entry per CDR3 protein. The table includes roughly 480,000 distinct CDR3 sequences, approximately 24% detected once. This sample was also put to use in a study of T cells expressing NK-cell markers.

Input material: CD4+ T cells sorted from blood. The receptors derive from a woman aged 18-29 years in good health.

The rearrangement uses TRBV12-3 or TRBV12-4 and TRBJ2-7; D gene uncertain. This CDR3 comprises 13 residues. V lost 6 bases and J 0 bases, leaving 9 bases between the germline ends. CDR3 sequence (DNA): TGTGCCAGCAGGGCAGCAAACTCCTACGAGCAGTACTTC. Protein sequence: CASRAANSYEQYF.

The sample holds a few counts of this clonotype. This could be a read error, since a much larger clone is one nucleotide away. This chain connects TRBV5-1 to TRBJ1-5, with 8 bases that match TRBD1. The CDR3 sequence is 15 residues long. Germline V gene sequence: CDR1 SGHRS, CDR2 YFSETQ. The CDR3 reads CPSSEQGDSNQPQHF. The CDR3 DNA follows: TGCCCCAGCAGCGAACAGGGGGACAGCAATCAGCCCCAGCATTTT.

This clonotype was seen just once. CDR3: CASSQDLGGDLQETQYF. DNA for the CDR3: TGTGCCAGCAGCCAAGATCTCGGCGGGGATCTCCAAGAGACCCAGTACTTC. The V gene is TRBV3-1, the J gene TRBJ2-5; perhaps TRBD2 as D (6 bases). Trimming pared 0 bases from V and 1 base from J, leaving 15 bases between. CDR1 is LGHDT, CDR2 YNNKEL, per germline (reference sequence). The CDR3 spans 17 residues.

A few counts support this clonotype. The chain links TRBV14 to TRBJ1-5; D not resolved. Trimming left V 0 bases short and J 0 bases short, with 12 bases between. The CDR3 is 17 amino acids. The V gene's germline CDR1 is SGHDN and CDR2 FVKESK. CDR3 coding DNA: TGTGCCAGCAGCCAAGATTGGGCGTTGAATAGCAATCAGCCCCAGCATTTT. Amino acid sequence: CASSQDWALNSNQPQHF.

This chain joins TRBV30 and TRBJ2-1, with D hard to call. Germline V gene sequence: CDR1 GTSNPN, CDR2 SVGIG (reference sequence). Between the trimmed V and J ends, which lost 7 bases and 4 bases, there was a span of 14 bases. CDR3 size: 13 residues. CDR3 nucleotide sequence: TGTGCCTCCCAATTAGGGCCGTACAATGAGCAGTTCTTC. It translates to CASQLGPYNEQFF.

The table lists this clonotype with a few counts. The chain recombines TRBV14 with TRBJ2-2; TRBD1 or TRBD2 may be the D gene (5 bases each). The CDR3 contains 16 residues. V was trimmed by 4 bases and J by 1 base, leaving 13 bases between them. The germline CDR1 and CDR2 sequences are SGHDN and FVKESK. CDR3 protein: CASSPLGTENTGELFF. For the CDR3, the DNA is TGTGCCAGCAGCCCTTTGGGGACGGAGAACACCGGGGAGCTGTTTTTT. The complete variable domain, with remaining parts taken from reference TRBV14 and TRBJ2-2, reads EAGVTQFPSHSVIEKGQTVTLRCDPISGHDNLYWYRRVMGKEIKFLLHFVKESKQDESGMPNNRFLAERTGGTYSTLKVQPAELEDSGVYFCASSPLGTENTGELFFGEGSRLTVL.

The V gene is TRBV5-1, the J gene TRBJ2-1; D perhaps matches TRBD1 (5 bases). V was cut by 0 bases and J by 7 bases, with 20 bases left in between. The length of the CDR3 is 17 residues. CDR1 and CDR2 from the germline V gene are SGHRS and YFSETQ. In DNA form, the CDR3 reads TGCGCCAGCAGCTTGGCCGGGTGGGGCCTTAGCCAAAATGAGCAGTTCTTC. Translation: CASSLAGWGLSQNEQFF.

This clonotype was counted only a few times. The chain has TRBV5-1 and TRBJ1-1; D is ambiguous. The CDR3 contains 16 residues. The germline CDR1 and CDR2 sequences are SGHRS and YFSETQ. The germline V and J ends were trimmed by 0 bases and 3 bases, with 15 bases remaining between them. The DNA of the CDR3 is TGCGCCAGCAGCTTGGCTGTCACCTCTTTAGACACTGAAGCTTTCTTT. Amino acid sequence: CASSLAVTSLDTEAFF.

The sample holds a few counts of this clonotype. The V call is TRBV20-1, the J call TRBJ2-7; TRBD1 aligns across 9 bases. Germline CDR1 reads DFQATT; CDR2 reads SNEGSKA (reference sequence). This CDR3 has 13 amino acids. V dropped 5 bases and J dropped 3; count of bases not matched to a gene: 5. CDR3 in DNA: TGCAGTGCTTGGGGACAGGGCTTCTACGAGCAGTACTTC. It yields the protein CSAWGQGFYEQYF.